This T cell receptor beta chain stems from a study of T-cell reconstitution after alpha-beta-depleted transplantation in children. As it was prepared, the TCRbeta library received unique molecular identifiers. TCRdb processed the PCR reads anew with MiXCR; each CDR3 protein has one entry. In the table there are 150,000 to 200,000 distinct CDR3 sequences, more than 12% of which are singletons. Many counts were recorded for this clonotype. The CDR3 totals 17 residues. Germline V gene lookup returns CDR1 DFQATT and CDR2 SNEGSKA (reference sequence). Between the trimmed V and J ends, which lost 1 base and 0 bases, there was a span of 16 bases.

The rearrangement joins TRBV20-1 to TRBJ2-1; a weak D match, TRBD1 (6 bases). This sequence was found in a human donor who donated a stem cell graft to a child with acute lymphoblastic leukemia. Sequencing used PBMCs from the stem cell graft donor, obtained from the stem cell graft. The CDR3 DNA is TGCAGTGCTAGAGTCATGACCGGGACAAACTCCTACAATGAGCAGTTCTTC. Its protein is CSARVMTGTNSYNEQFF.